One sample yielded the 23 T cell receptor beta chains listed below, sequenced in a study of control samples from healthy donors and cancer patients (dated by TCRdb to 2018 to 2021). Library preparation was by the immunoSEQ multiplex PCR assay. Drawn from immuneACCESS, this table holds only the in-frame rearrangements with V and J called that TCRdb kept. Clones are partly lost; checked studies trace under half to an unresolved V gene and leave the rest unexplained. The sample includes around 140,000 clones, with approximately 92% observed a single time. The ten largest make up about 2.3% of the sample. Sequencing was done on a sample of blood. Every receptor here comes from a man aged 40-49 years in good health.

The chain links TRBV5-4 to TRBJ2-3; D may be TRBD2 (6 bases). This CDR3 is built from 17 residues. Germline loops: CDR1 SGHNT, CDR2 YYREEE (reference sequence). V lost 4 bases and J lost 2, with 20 bases in between. The CDR3 sequence is CASSPHASGGITDTQYF. The CDR3 DNA follows: TGTGCCAGCAGCCCACACGCTTCCGGGGGTATCACAGATACGCAGTATTTT.

The rearrangement links TRBV4-2 to TRBJ2-7; perhaps D is TRBD1 or TRBD2 (6 bases each). Trimming stripped 0 bases from V and 2 bases from J, with 11 bases between. The length of the CDR3 is 15 residues. Germline CDR1 is LGHNA and CDR2 is YNFKEQ. The CDR3 nucleotides are TGTGCCAGCAGCCAAGATGGAGGGGGAGCCTACGAGCAGTACTTC. It specifies CASSQDGGGAYEQYF.

The rearrangement uses TRBV7-8 and TRBJ2-6, with 12 bases identical to TRBD1. Germline loops: CDR1 SGHVS, CDR2 FQNEAQ. J gave up 1 base and V 3 bases, and 4 bases lay outside the gene matches. The CDR3 extends over 18 amino acids. CDR3 loop: CASSFPGQGASGANVLTF. The CDR3 DNA reads TGTGCCAGCAGCTTCCCGGGACAGGGGGCATCTGGGGCCAACGTCCTGACTTTC.

The V gene is TRBV14, the J gene TRBJ2-1; 12 bases match TRBD2. The CDR3 consists of 16 residues. V was pared by 1 base and J by 8 bases, with 6 bases of the junction left unmatched. CDR1 is SGHDN and CDR2 is FVKESK in the germline V gene. The DNA of the CDR3 is TGTGCCAGCAGCCAAGTGGCTAGCGGGGGGGCCCATGAGCAGTTCTTC. Its protein is CASSQVASGGAHEQFF.

The V call is TRBV5-1, the J call TRBJ2-2; D could derive from TRBD1 or TRBD2 (7 bases each). Germline-derived CDR1 and CDR2 are SGHRS and YFSETQ. The CDR3 is 14 residues long. The ends were cut back, 10 bases at V and 4 bases at J, with 17 bases in the middle. The CDR3 DNA sequence: TGCGCCCGCGGCAGGGGGGGGGCCACCGGGGAGCTGTTTTTT. As protein: CARGRGGATGELFF.

The gene calls are TRBV6-5 and TRBJ2-3; 7 nucleotides align to TRBD1. V lost 8 bases, J lost 4 bases, and 9 bases stayed unmatched. Germline lookup yields CDR1 MNHEY and CDR2 SVGAGI. This CDR3 region has 14 residues. CDR3 sequence: CASGRQGGADTQYF. In DNA, the CDR3 is TGTGCCAGCGGCCGACAGGGCGGTGCAGATACGCAGTATTTT.

The rearrangement links TRBV30 to TRBJ2-5; 9 bases fit TRBD2. CDR1 and CDR2 (germline): GTSNPN, SVGIG (reference sequence). V gave up 3 bases and J gave up 7 bases; unmatched junction bases: 12. There are 15 residues in the CDR3. Written as DNA, the CDR3 is TGTGCCTGGAGCCCGACTAGCGGACACTTTGGGACCCAGTACTTC. It specifies CAWSPTSGHFGTQYF.

The chain carries TRBV2 and TRBJ1-1; D is perhaps TRBD1 (6 bases). The CDR3 contains 13 residues. Looked up from germline, CDR1 is SNHLY and CDR2 is FYNNEI. This CDR3 is CVTAEGVGTEAFF. CDR3 in DNA: TGTGTCACAGCAGAGGGGGTAGGAACTGAAGCTTTCTTT.

This sequence joins TRBV13 and TRBJ2-7, with 7 bases identical to TRBD1. This CDR3 is 13 amino acids long. Looked up from germline, CDR1 is PRHDT and CDR2 is FYEKMQ (reference sequence). The trim removed 8 bases at V and 6 bases at J, leaving 10 bases unmatched. CDR3 coding DNA: TGTGCCAGCCGAGGACAGGAAGGAGGCGAGCAGTACTTC. Its translation: CASRGQEGGEQYF.

There are a few counts of this clone. This sequence joins TRBV7-8 and TRBJ2-1, with TRBD2 matching 7 bases. The junction had 6 bases not matched to a gene; V was cut back by 0 bases and J by 4 bases. The V gene's germline CDR1 is SGHVS and CDR2 FQNEAQ. The CDR3 runs 16 residues. In nucleotides, the CDR3 is TGTGCCAGCAGCTTAGCAGTCGGGGGGACTTACAATGAGCAGTTCTTC. It specifies CASSLAVGGTYNEQFF.

V and J are TRBV4-1 and TRBJ2-1, with TRBD1 as a possible D gene (6 bases). V lost 3 bases and J 2 bases, leaving 14 bases between the germline ends. CDR1 MGHRA and CDR2 YSYEKL come from the germline V gene. The CDR3 is 16 residues long. The CDR3 spells CASSQLRTAAYNEQFF. In nucleotides, the CDR3 is TGCGCCAGCAGCCAGCTTAGGACAGCGGCCTACAATGAGCAGTTCTTC.

V usage is TRBV5-1 and J usage is TRBJ2-1; 15 positions agree with TRBD2. The CDR3 has 16 amino acids. Germline V gene sequence: CDR1 SGHRS, CDR2 YFSETQ. V dropped 4 bases and J dropped 6; count of bases not matched to a gene: 5. CDR3 protein: CASSPRTSGGANEQFF. DNA of the CDR3: TGCGCCAGCAGCCCCCGGACTAGCGGGGGGGCCAATGAGCAGTTCTTC.

This clone was recorded once. This chain links TRBV27 with TRBJ2-3; 7 positions match TRBD2. The CDR3 contains 16 residues. CDR1 is MNHEY and CDR2 is SMNVEV in the germline V gene (reference sequence). V was clipped by 3 bases and J by 0 bases; unmatched bases: 6. CDR3: CASSFSRGESTDTQYF. The CDR3 DNA is TGTGCCAGCAGTTTCTCCCGGGGGGAGAGCACAGATACGCAGTATTTT.

The chain employs TRBV19 and TRBJ1-5, with 9 positions matching TRBD1. The V gene's germline CDR1 is LNHDA and CDR2 SQIVND (reference sequence). Trimming took 6 bases from V and 3 from J; bases not matched to a gene: 12. The CDR3 is made up of 17 amino acids. CDR3 amino acids: CASRKDSGTGNNQPQHF. CDR3 in DNA: TGTGCCAGTAGAAAAGATTCAGGGACAGGGAACAATCAGCCCCAGCATTTT. Variable domain in full (rest from reference TRBV19 and TRBJ1-5): DGGITQSPKYLFRKEGQNVTLSCEQNLNHDAMYWYRQDPGQGLRLIYYSQIVNDFQKGDIAEGYSVSREKKESFPLTVTSAQKNPTAFYLCASRKDSGTGNNQPQHFGDGTRLSIL.

This chain uses TRBV7-2 with TRBJ2-3; D is undetermined. The V end was cut by 5 bases, the J end by 6 bases, with 15 bases between. There are 14 residues in the CDR3. Per germline, CDR1 SGHTA and CDR2 FQGNSA. This chain's CDR3 is CASSHRPVPDTQYF. DNA for the CDR3: TGTGCCAGCAGCCACCGCCCTGTACCGGATACGCAGTATTTT. The complete variable domain, with remaining parts taken from reference TRBV7-2 and TRBJ2-3, reads GAGVSQSPSNKVTEKGKDVELRCDPISGHTALYWYRQSLGQGLEFLIYFQGNSAPDKSGLPSDRFSAERTGGSVSTLTIQRTQQEDSAVYLCASSHRPVPDTQYFGPGTRLTVL.

The chain carries TRBV6-5 and TRBJ2-1, with 8 bases aligning to TRBD1. Germline lookup yields CDR1 MNHEY and CDR2 SVGAGI. The J segment lost 7 bases and the V segment lost 11 bases, leaving 7 bases of the junction unmatched. There are 12 residues in the CDR3. The CDR3 bases are TGTGCCTGGGACAGGAGCTTAAATGAGCAGTTCTTC. Protein: CAWDRSLNEQFF.

V and J are TRBV7-9 and TRBJ1-5, with 11 bases fitting TRBD1. The V and J ends lost 5 bases and 6 bases, in that order; junction bases with no gene match: 6. The CDR3 runs to 15 residues. CDR1 and CDR2 from the germline V gene are SEHNR and FQNEAQ (reference sequence). For the CDR3, the DNA is TGTGCCAGCAGCGGCCCCGGGACAGGGGGTCAGCCCCAGCATTTT. Protein sequence: CASSGPGTGGQPQHF.

This clone came up once. The chain couples TRBV7-3 to TRBJ2-5; D tentatively reads TRBD1 or TRBD2 (5 bases each). The germline V and J ends were trimmed by 2 bases and 1 base, with 5 bases remaining between them. This CDR3 is 13 amino acids long. Germline loops: CDR1 SGHTA, CDR2 FQGTGA. CDR3 region: CASSLGGQETQYF. The DNA for the CDR3 is TGTGCCAGCAGCTTAGGGGGCCAAGAGACCCAGTACTTC.

In regard to this clone: Germline and junction disagree at one end, which may indicate a read error. The chain couples TRBV15 to TRBJ1-2, with 7 bases lining up with TRBD1. The CDR3 contains 13 residues. CDR1 is LNHNV, CDR2 YYDKDF, per germline (reference sequence). The CDR3 here is CATSRDSSQGHLF. Here the CDR3 DNA reads TGTGCCACCAGCAGAGATTCCTCACAGGGGCACCTCTTC.

The rearrangement uses TRBV10-1 and TRBJ1-3; D gene ambiguous. Per the germline V gene, CDR1 is WNHNN and CDR2 is SYGVQD (reference sequence). CDR3 length equals 15 residues. V lost 6 bases and J lost 2, with 14 bases in between. Here the CDR3 DNA reads TGCGCCAGCAGCGATTCGAGGGTTCCTGGAAACACCATATATTTT. Protein product: CASSDSRVPGNTIYF.

The chain uses TRBV6-5 and TRBJ2-7, with 7 bases lining up with TRBD1. The germline gives CDR1 MNHEY, CDR2 SVGAGI. This CDR3 is 14 amino acids long. V shed 2 bases and J 5 bases; nucleotides not matched to a gene: 6. CDR3 amino acids: CASSYGDSTDEQYF. As DNA, the CDR3 is TGTGCCAGCAGTTACGGGGACAGTACAGACGAGCAGTACTTC.

The rearrangement uses TRBV10-3 and TRBJ2-6, with a tentative D call TRBD2 (5 bases). The CDR3 loop spans 14 amino acids. V lost 11 bases to trimming and J lost 0 bases, with 11 bases between them. The V gene's germline CDR1 is ENHRY and CDR2 SYGVKD. CDR3 protein: CAGKGDSGANVLTF. In DNA form, the CDR3 reads TGTGCCGGAAAGGGAGACTCTGGGGCCAACGTCCTGACTTTC.

The J gene is TRBJ2-3, the V gene TRBV5-1; 9 positions agree with TRBD1. V gave up 4 bases and J gave up 3 bases; unmatched junction bases: 12. This CDR3 is built from 17 residues. Germline V gene sequence: CDR1 SGHRS, CDR2 YFSETQ. The CDR3 reads CASSIAPGQGITDTQYF. The CDR3, as DNA: TGCGCCAGCAGCATAGCGCCGGGACAGGGCATAACAGATACGCAGTATTTT.